These 2 T cell receptor beta chains were all obtained from the same sample, sequenced in a study of blood T cell repertoires in COVID-19. Produced via immunoSEQ multiplex PCR; TCRdb's table is partial and in-frame only. Of more than 150,000 clones in the sample, just under 90% were seen once. Sequenced sample: peripheral blood. These receptors were collected from a woman in her sixties or seventies with COVID-19, enrolled during active disease.

Details on this clone: At one boundary the junction diverges from the germline segment, which might be a read error. This chain joins TRBV10-2 and TRBJ1-4; D unclear. CDR3 length equals 14 residues. Germline V gene sequence: CDR1 WSHSY, CDR2 SAAADI. For the CDR3, the DNA is TGCGCCAGCAGTTTAGCGGGGTCTAAGGAAAAACTGTTTTTT. Translation: CASSLAGSKEKLFF.

In this sample, this clone turned up once. The CDR3 here is CASRSTGHYEQYF. In DNA form, the CDR3 reads TGTGCCAGCAGATCGACAGGCCACTACGAGCAGTACTTC. This rearrangement joins TRBV12-3 or TRBV12-4 to TRBJ2-7; perhaps TRBD1 as D (6 bases). CDR3 length: 13 residues. The ends were cut back, 6 bases at V and 3 bases at J, with 12 bases in the middle.